Only a few counts were recorded for the clone carrying this T cell receptor beta chain. Antigen specificity is unknown. Individual cDNA molecules carried attached unique molecular identifiers. TCRdb itself ran the 5' RACE reads through MiXCR, one entry per CDR3 protein. The sample records roughly 75,000 distinct CDR3 sequences, about 12% being singletons. V dropped 1 base and J dropped 1; count of bases not matched to a gene: 2. From germline, CDR1 is SGHRS and CDR2 YFSETQ. The CDR3 spans 15 residues. This specimen belongs to a study of early T cells in non-severe SARS-CoV-2 infection. Study in general: Whole-blood bulk RNA, unsorted, was sequenced, and chains were unpaired.

Points from the study as a whole: In VDJdb matching, anti-spike CD8 responses were favored while private and CD4 specificities went missing.

Material for sequencing was whole blood. The sequence was obtained from an adult who was a healthcare worker with PCR-confirmed SARS-CoV-2 infection or an uninfected control (not recorded which). The V call is TRBV5-1, the J call TRBJ2-3, with TRBD2 identical over 8 bases. CDR3 coding DNA: TGCGCCAGCAGCTTGCAAGCGGGAGGCACAGATACGCAGTATTTT. Protein sequence: CASSLQAGGTDTQYF.